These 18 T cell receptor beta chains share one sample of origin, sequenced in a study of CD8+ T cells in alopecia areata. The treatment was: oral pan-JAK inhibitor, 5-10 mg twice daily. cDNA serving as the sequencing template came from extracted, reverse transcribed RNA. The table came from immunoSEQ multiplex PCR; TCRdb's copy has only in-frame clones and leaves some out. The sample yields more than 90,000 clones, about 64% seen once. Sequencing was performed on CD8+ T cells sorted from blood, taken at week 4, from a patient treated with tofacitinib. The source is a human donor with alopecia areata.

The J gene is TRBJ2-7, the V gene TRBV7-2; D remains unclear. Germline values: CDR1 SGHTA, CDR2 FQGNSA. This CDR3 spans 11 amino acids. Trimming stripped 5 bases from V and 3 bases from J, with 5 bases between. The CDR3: CASSLSYEQYF. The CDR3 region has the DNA TGTGCCAGCAGCCTAAGCTACGAGCAGTACTTC. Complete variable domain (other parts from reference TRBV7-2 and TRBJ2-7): GAGVSQSPSNKVTEKGKDVELRCDPISGHTALYWYRQSLGQGLEFLIYFQGNSAPDKSGLPSDRFSAERTGGSVSTLTIQRTQQEDSAVYLCASSLSYEQYFGPGTRLTVT.

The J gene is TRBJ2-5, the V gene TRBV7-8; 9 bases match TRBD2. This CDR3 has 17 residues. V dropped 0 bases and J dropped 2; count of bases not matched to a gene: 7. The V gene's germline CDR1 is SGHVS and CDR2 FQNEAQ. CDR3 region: CASSLASTLAGQETQYF. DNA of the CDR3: TGTGCCAGCAGCTTAGCGTCGACGCTAGCGGGGCAAGAGACCCAGTACTTC. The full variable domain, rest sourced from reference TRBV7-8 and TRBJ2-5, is GAGVSQSPRYKVAKRGQDVALRCDPISGHVSLFWYQQALGQGPEFLTYFQNEAQLDKSGLPSDRFFAERPEGSVSTLKIQRTQQEDSAVYLCASSLASTLAGQETQYFGPGTRLLVL.

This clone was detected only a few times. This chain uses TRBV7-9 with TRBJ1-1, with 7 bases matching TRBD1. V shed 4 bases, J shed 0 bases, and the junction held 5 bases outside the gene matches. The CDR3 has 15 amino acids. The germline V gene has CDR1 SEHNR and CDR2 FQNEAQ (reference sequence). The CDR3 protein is CASSSQGGVNTEAFF. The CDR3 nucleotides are TGTGCCAGCAGCTCACAAGGGGGCGTGAACACTGAAGCTTTCTTT.

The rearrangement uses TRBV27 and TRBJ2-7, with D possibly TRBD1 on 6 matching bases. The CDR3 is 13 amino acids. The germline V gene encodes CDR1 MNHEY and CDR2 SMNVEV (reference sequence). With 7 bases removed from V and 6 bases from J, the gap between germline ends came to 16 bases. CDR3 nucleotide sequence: TGTGCCAGCACCAACGAGAACAGGGTCGAGCAGTACTTC. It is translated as CASTNENRVEQYF.

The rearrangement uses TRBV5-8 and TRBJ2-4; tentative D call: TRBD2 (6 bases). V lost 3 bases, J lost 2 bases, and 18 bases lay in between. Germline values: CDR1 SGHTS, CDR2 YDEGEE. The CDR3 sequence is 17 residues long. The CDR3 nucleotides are TGTGCCAGCAGCTCCGGCAGTGGGGGGTCCACCAAAAACATTCAGTACTTC. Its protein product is CASSSGSGGSTKNIQYF.

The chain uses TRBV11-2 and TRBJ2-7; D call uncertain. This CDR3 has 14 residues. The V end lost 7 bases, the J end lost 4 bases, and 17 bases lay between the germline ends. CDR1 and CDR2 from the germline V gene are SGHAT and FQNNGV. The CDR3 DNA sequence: TGTGCCAGCACCACGGCGGTAGGGCGGTACGAGCAGTACTTC. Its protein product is CASTTAVGRYEQYF.

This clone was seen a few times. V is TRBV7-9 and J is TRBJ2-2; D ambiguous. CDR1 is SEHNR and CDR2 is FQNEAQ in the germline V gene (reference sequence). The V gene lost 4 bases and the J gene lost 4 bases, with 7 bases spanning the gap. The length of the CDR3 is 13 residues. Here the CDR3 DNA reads TGTGCCAGCAGCTCCACGACCACCGGGGAGCTGTTTTTT. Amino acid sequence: CASSSTTTGELFF.

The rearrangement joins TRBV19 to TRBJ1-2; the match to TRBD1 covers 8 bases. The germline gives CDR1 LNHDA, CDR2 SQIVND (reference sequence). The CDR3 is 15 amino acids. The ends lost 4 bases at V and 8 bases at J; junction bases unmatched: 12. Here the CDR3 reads CASSTRPGTGRGYTF. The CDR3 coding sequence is TGTGCCAGTAGTACCCGGCCAGGGACAGGCCGGGGCTACACCTTC.

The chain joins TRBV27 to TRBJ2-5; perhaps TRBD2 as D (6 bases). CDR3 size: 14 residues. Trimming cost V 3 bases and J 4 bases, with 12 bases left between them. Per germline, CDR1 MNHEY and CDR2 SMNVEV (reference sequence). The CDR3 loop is CASSLAGRRETQYF. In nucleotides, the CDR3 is TGTGCCAGCAGTTTGGCAGGGAGGCGAGAGACCCAGTACTTC.

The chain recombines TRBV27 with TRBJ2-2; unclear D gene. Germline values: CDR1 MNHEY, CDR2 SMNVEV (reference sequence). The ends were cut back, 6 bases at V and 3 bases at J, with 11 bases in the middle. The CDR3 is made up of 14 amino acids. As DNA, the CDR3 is TGTGCCAGCAGCCCTGGTGGGGACACCGGGGAGCTGTTTTTT. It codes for CASSPGGDTGELFF.

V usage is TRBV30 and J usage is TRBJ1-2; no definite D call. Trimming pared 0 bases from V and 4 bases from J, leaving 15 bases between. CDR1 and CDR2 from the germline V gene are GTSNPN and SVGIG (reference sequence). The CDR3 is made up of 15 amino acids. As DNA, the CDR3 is TGTGCCTGGAGTGTACCTGGAGCGGACTCCTATGGCTACACCTTC. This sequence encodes CAWSVPGADSYGYTF.

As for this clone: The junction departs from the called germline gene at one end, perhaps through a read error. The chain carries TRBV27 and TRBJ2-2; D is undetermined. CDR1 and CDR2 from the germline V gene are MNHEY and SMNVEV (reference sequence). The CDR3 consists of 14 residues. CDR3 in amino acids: CAGRLRGYTGELFF. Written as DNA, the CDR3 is TGTGCCGGCAGATTAAGAGGATACACCGGGGAGCTGTTTTTT.

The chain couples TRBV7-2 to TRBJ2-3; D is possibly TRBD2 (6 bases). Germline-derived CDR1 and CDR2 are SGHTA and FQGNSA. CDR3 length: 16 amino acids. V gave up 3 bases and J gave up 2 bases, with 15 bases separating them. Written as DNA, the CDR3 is TGTGCCAGCAGCTTTACTGCGGGGCGAACCACAGATACGCAGTATTTT. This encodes CASSFTAGRTTDTQYF. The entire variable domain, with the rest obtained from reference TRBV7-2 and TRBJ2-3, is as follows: GAGVSQSPSNKVTEKGKDVELRCDPISGHTALYWYRQSLGQGLEFLIYFQGNSAPDKSGLPSDRFSAERTGGSVSTLTIQRTQQEDSAVYLCASSFTAGRTTDTQYFGPGTRLTVL.

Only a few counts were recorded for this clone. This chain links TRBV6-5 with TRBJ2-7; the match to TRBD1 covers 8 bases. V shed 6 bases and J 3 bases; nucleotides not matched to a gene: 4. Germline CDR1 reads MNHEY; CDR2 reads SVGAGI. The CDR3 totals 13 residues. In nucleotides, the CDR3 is TGTGCCAGCAGGGACACAGGGGGCTACGAGCAGTACTTC. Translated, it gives CASRDTGGYEQYF.

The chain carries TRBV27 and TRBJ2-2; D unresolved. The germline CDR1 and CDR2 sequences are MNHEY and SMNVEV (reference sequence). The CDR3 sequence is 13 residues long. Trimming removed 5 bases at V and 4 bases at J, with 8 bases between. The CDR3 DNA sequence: TGTGCCAGCAGTCCGTTTCCCACCGGGGAGCTGTTTTTT. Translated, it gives CASSPFPTGELFF.

CDR3 region: CATGEGTGAPGAQYF. In nucleotides, the CDR3 is TGTGCCACTGGAGAAGGGACAGGGGCTCCGGGGGCGCAGTATTTT. The gene calls are TRBV30 and TRBJ2-3, with TRBD1 matching over 10 bases. The germline V gene encodes CDR1 GTSNPN and CDR2 SVGIG (reference sequence). The CDR3 length is 15 residues. The trim removed 8 bases at V and 10 bases at J, leaving 18 bases unmatched.

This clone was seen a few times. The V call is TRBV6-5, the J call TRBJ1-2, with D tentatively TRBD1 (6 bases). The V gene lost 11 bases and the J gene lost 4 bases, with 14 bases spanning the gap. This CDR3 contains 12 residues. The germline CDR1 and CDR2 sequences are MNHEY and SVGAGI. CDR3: CASHQGSYGYTF. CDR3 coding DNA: TGTGCCTCCCACCAGGGGTCCTATGGCTACACCTTC.

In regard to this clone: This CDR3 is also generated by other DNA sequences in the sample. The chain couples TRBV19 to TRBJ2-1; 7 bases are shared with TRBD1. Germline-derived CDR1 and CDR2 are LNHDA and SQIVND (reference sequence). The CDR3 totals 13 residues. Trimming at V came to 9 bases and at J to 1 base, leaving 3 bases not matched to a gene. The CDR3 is CASRQGSYNEQFF. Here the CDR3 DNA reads TGTGCCAGCCGACAGGGATCCTACAATGAGCAGTTCTTC.